The rows below give T cell receptor beta chains drawn from one sample of a study of blood T cell repertoires in COVID-19. Repertoires were generated with immunoSEQ multiplex PCR, while TCRdb's copy carries only in-frame clones and drops some. This table holds 100,000 to 150,000 clones, around nine tenths found once. Material: peripheral blood. These TCRs come from a man aged 50-59 years with active COVID-19. Both conserved end residues are part of each CDR3. Fields, in order: V gene, D gene, J gene, clone size, CDR3 DNA, CDR3 protein. D genes are given only for firm matches. Size tells how often a clone was seen (once, few, many) or the class of an expanded clone, and some rows leave it out.

>TRBV12-5|.|TRBJ1-3|.
TGTGCTAGTGGTTTGGCCAGGGACGGGAGTGGAAACACCATATATTTT
CASGLARDGSGNTIYF
>TRBV5-8|.|TRBJ1-2|.
TGTGCCAGCAGCTCCAACAACGGGGTTCTATGGGGCTACACCTTC
CASSSNNGVLWGYTF
>TRBV6-6|.|TRBJ1-5|once
TGTGCCAGCAGAACTGACAACAGCATTAGCAATCAGCCCCAGCATTTT
CASRTDNSISNQPQHF
>TRBV10-3|TRBD1|TRBJ1-4|.
TGTGCCATCAGTGATCTCCCGGGACAGACTAATGAAAAACTGTTTTTT
CAISDLPGQTNEKLFF
>TRBV4-2|TRBD2|TRBJ2-3|.
TGTGCCAGCAGCCAAGATAGTTTGGCGGGGGGGCGCACAGATACGCAGTATTTT
CASSQDSLAGGRTDTQYF
>TRBV6-2/TRBV6-3|.|TRBJ1-2|few
TGTGCCAGCAGTTTAGTCTCCAAGGACTTGAGAAACTATGGCTACACCTTC
CASSLVSKDLRNYGYTF
>TRBV6-6|.|TRBJ1-4|.
TGTGCCAGCAGTTACTCGGGAGCTCTGTTTTTT
CASSYSGALFF
>TRBV6-5|.|TRBJ1-2|.
TGTGCCAGCAGTTCCAAACCCAGGGGAGCCTATGGCTACACCTTC
CASSSKPRGAYGYTF
>TRBV5-8|.|TRBJ1-2|few
TGTGCCAGCAGCTTGCGGGGGGCTTATGGCTACACCTTC
CASSLRGAYGYTF
>TRBV5-6|TRBD1|TRBJ1-5|.
TGTGCCAGCAGCTTGCGGACAGGGCTCAATCAGCCCCAGCATTTT
CASSLRTGLNQPQHF
>TRBV19|.|TRBJ1-1|once
TGTGCCAGTACGGGGGGGCAGGGGCTTACTGTTTTGAACACTGAAGCTTTCTTT
CASTGGQGLTVLNTEAFF
>TRBV11-2|TRBD2|TRBJ2-3|.
TGTGCCAGCAGCTTAGGGGCTAGCGGAACCAACACAGATACGCAGTATTTT
CASSLGASGTNTDTQYF
>TRBV7-6|.|TRBJ1-3|.
TGTGCCAGCAGCCCAGCGTGGGGGGCTGGAAACACCATATATTTT
CASSPAWGAGNTIYF
>TRBV11-2|.|TRBJ2-2|.
TGTGCCAGCAGGGAGGGCAACACCGGGGAGCTGTTTTTT
CASREGNTGELFF
>TRBV18|.|TRBJ1-5|.
TGTGCCAGCTCACCACCGGTCTTGCGGGGCTTCAATCAGCCCCAGCATTTT
CASSPPVLRGFNQPQHF
>TRBV20-1|.|TRBJ1-1|.
TGCAGTGCTAGTGGTACCCTACTCCGGGGAACTGAAGCTTTCTTT
CSASGTLLRGTEAFF
>TRBV4-2|.|TRBJ1-1|.
TGTGCCAGCAGCCTCGGTGACACTGAAGCTTTCTTT
CASSLGDTEAFF
>TRBV18|TRBD1|TRBJ1-5|.
TGTGCCAGCTCACCTCAGACAGGGGTTCAGCCCCAGCATTTT
CASSPQTGVQPQHF
>TRBV5-1|.|TRBJ2-1|.
TGCGCCAGCAGGTCCAGTAGGGGCTACAATGAGCAGTTCTTC
CASRSSRGYNEQFF
>TRBV2|.|TRBJ2-7|.
TGTGCCAGCAGTACCCTAGGGGTCCTCTCCTACGAGCAGTACTTC
CASSTLGVLSYEQYF
>TRBV29-1|.|TRBJ1-4|.
TGCAGCGCGGGAGAGGGGGATGAAAAACTGTTTTTT
CSAGEGDEKLFF
>TRBV5-1|.|TRBJ1-3|.
TGCGCCAGCAGCTTGGGGGGCTCCTCTCCTCTTCGTGATGGAAACACCATATATTTT
CASSLGGSSPLRDGNTIYF
>TRBV7-9|.|TRBJ2-5|.
TGTGCCAGCGGGCATGAAGAGACCCAGTACTTC
CASGHEETQYF
>TRBV5-4|.|TRBJ2-2|.
TGTGCCAGCAGCCCGAGGGGGGGTCCCGGGGAGCTGTTTTTT
CASSPRGGPGELFF
>TRBV5-1|.|TRBJ1-1|.
TGCGCCAGCAGCATACAGGGGAACACTGAAGCTTTCTTT
CASSIQGNTEAFF
>TRBV5-4|TRBD1|TRBJ1-2|.
TGTGCCAGCAGCTTGGGTGGACAGGGTGTATCTCAGGGCTACACCTTC
CASSLGGQGVSQGYTF
>TRBV24-1|TRBD1|TRBJ2-3|.
TGTGCCACCAGTGATACACAGGGGATCGGCACAGATACGCAGTATTTT
CATSDTQGIGTDTQYF
>TRBV5-6|TRBD1|TRBJ1-1|few
TGTGCCAGCAGCTTGGTTAGGACAGGGATCAACATAAACACTGAAGCTTTCTTT
CASSLVRTGININTEAFF
>TRBV19|TRBD1|TRBJ2-1|.
TGTGCCAGTAGTCCCAGGGGGTACAATGAGCAGTTCTTC
CASSPRGYNEQFF
>TRBV5-1|TRBD1|TRBJ2-2|.
TGCGCCAGCAGCCAGGGACAGGGGGCGACGAACACCGGGGAGCTGTTTTTT
CASSQGQGATNTGELFF
>TRBV7-8|.|TRBJ1-2|.
TGTGCCAGCAGCACCCAACGCCCAGGGGCAACCTATGGCTACACCTTC
CASSTQRPGATYGYTF
>TRBV6-6|TRBD2|TRBJ2-2|.
TGTGCCAGCAGTCACGGGGGACTAGCGGGAGAAAAGAACACCGGGGAGCTGTTTTTT
CASSHGGLAGEKNTGELFF
>TRBV5-1|TRBD2|TRBJ2-5|.
TGCGCCAGCAGCTGGGGGGGTAATGAGGAGACCCAGTACTTC
CASSWGGNEETQYF
>TRBV27|TRBD1|TRBJ2-1|.
TGTGCCAGCACCCAGGACAGGGGGGGGTACAATGAGCAGTTCTTC
CASTQDRGGYNEQFF
>TRBV6-5|TRBD1|TRBJ1-1|.
TGTGCCAGCAGTTACTCGGGACAGCAGAACACTGAAGCTTTCTTT
CASSYSGQQNTEAFF
>TRBV7-6|TRBD2|TRBJ2-3|.
TGTGCCAGCAGCTTAGGACCAAGCGGCGGGGGGTCCACAGATACGCAGTATTTT
CASSLGPSGGGSTDTQYF
>TRBV15|.|TRBJ2-2|.
TGTGCCACCAGCAGAGTAGCGAACACCGGGGAGCTGTTTTTT
CATSRVANTGELFF
>TRBV9|.|TRBJ1-3|.
TGTGCCAGCAGCCTCGGCAACAGCGGGTCGGACACCATATATTTT
CASSLGNSGSDTIYF
>TRBV7-9|.|TRBJ2-6|few
TGTGCCAGCAGCCCGCGGGCTGGGGCCAACGTCCTGACTTTC
CASSPRAGANVLTF
>TRBV6-5|TRBD2|TRBJ2-7|.
TGTGCCAGCACCCTTGCCCCTAGCGGGGGTTACGAGCAGTACTTC
CASTLAPSGGYEQYF
>TRBV2|TRBD2|TRBJ2-5|.
TGTGCCAGCAGAGCAACTAGCGGAGAGACCCAGTACTTC
CASRATSGETQYF
>TRBV25-1|.|TRBJ1-1|.
TGTGCCAGCAGTGAATGGGGGACGGCCTCGGGGGGAGCTTTCTTT
CASSEWGTASGGAFF
>TRBV5-1|TRBD2|TRBJ2-1|.
TGCGCCAGCAGCTTGCCAGCGGGGGGGCCAGTTAATGAGCAGTTCTTC
CASSLPAGGPVNEQFF
>TRBV7-2|TRBD1|TRBJ2-5|.
TGTGCCAGCAGCTTGGACAGGGGAGCGGAGACCCAGTACTTC
CASSLDRGAETQYF
>TRBV10-3|.|TRBJ2-3|.
TGTGCCATCAGTGAGCGGGGAGGAGATACGCAGTATTTT
CAISERGGDTQYF
>TRBV5-1|TRBD2|TRBJ2-2|.
TGCGCCAGCAGCTTGACTAGCGGGGGGGTCACCGGGGAGCTGTTTTTT
CASSLTSGGVTGELFF
>TRBV4-2|TRBD2|TRBJ2-1|.
TGTGCCAGCAGCCAAGTGAGTCTAGCGGATTACAATGAGCAGTTCTTC
CASSQVSLADYNEQFF
>TRBV29-1|.|TRBJ1-2|.
TGCAGCGGAGGGGGTTCAGGGGATAACGGCTACACCTTC
CSGGGSGDNGYTF
>TRBV5-1|.|TRBJ1-1|.
TGCGCCAGCAGCTTGAATGGAGACACTGAAGCTTTCTTT
CASSLNGDTEAFF
>TRBV5-5|TRBD2|TRBJ2-3|.
TGTGCCAGCAGACCCCCGGGACTAGCGGACACAGATACGCAGTATTTT
CASRPPGLADTDTQYF
>TRBV6-1|TRBD2|TRBJ2-3|.
TGTGCCAGCAGTGAAGCTAGCGGGAGGCTCCCAGATACGCAGTATTTT
CASSEASGRLPDTQYF
>TRBV5-1|.|TRBJ2-1|.
TGCGCCAGCAGCTTGAACTCAGGGTCCTACAATGAGCAGTTCTTC
CASSLNSGSYNEQFF
>TRBV5-6|.|TRBJ1-3|.
TGTGCCAGCAGCTTTCGGTTCTCTGGAAACACCATATATTTT
CASSFRFSGNTIYF
>TRBV4-1|.|TRBJ2-5|.
TGCGCCAGCAGCCAAGATCGGGAGCGGAGCGCCCAAGAGACCCAGTACTTC
CASSQDRERSAQETQYF